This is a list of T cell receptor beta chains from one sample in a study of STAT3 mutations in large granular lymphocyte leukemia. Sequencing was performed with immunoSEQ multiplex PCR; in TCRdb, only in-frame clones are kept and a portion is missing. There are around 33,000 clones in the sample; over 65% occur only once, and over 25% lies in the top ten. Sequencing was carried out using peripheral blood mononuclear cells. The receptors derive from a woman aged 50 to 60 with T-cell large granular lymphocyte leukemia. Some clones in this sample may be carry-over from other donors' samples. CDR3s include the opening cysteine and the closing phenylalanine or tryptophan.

CSVGQGWMYGYTF	TRBV29-1	TRBJ1-2
CASSPTLSGNTIYF	TRBV18	TRBJ1-3
CSVEGVRSTDTQYF	TRBV29-1	TRBJ2-3
CASSTRGTEAFF	TRBV5-1	TRBJ1-1
CASSLVPDITYEQYF	TRBV5-1	TRBJ2-7
CASSDSGGAYNEQFF	TRBV9	TRBJ2-1
CASRVAGESYEQYF	TRBV28	TRBJ2-7
CAWSALSGRSYEQYF	TRBV30	TRBJ2-7
CASSPGEGLVPEAFF	TRBV18	TRBJ1-1
CASSLEPAGGLEQYF	TRBV5-6	TRBJ2-7
CASSLVERGGYGYTF	TRBV28	TRBJ1-2
CASSQKRVPGYEQYF	TRBV7-8	TRBJ2-7
CASGLLWYEQYF	TRBV10-3	TRBJ2-7
CASSSKQGYGYTF	TRBV18	TRBJ1-2
CASSLPGLGLGEQFF	TRBV7-9	TRBJ2-1
CASSGQGAYSGANVLTF	TRBV10-1	TRBJ2-6
CASSSGQGVNEQYF	TRBV5-1	TRBJ2-7
CASSRSRDRGNQPQHF	TRBV2	TRBJ1-5
CASSKRQSLNTEAFF	TRBV5-6	TRBJ1-1
CSATPDSYEQYF	TRBV29-1	TRBJ2-7
CASSPRVAGVGEQFF	TRBV7-3	TRBJ2-1
CASSATGTGGYEQYF	TRBV7-2	TRBJ2-7
CASSVARRYTF	TRBV9	TRBJ1-2
CASSLGTGGTEAFF	TRBV13	TRBJ1-1
CASSYRTSENEQFF	TRBV6-6	TRBJ2-1
CASSLDVSESRNTEAFF	TRBV7-9	TRBJ1-1